This T cell receptor beta chain came from a study of blood T cell repertoires in COVID-19. Study-wide background: COVID-19 samples, acute and convalescent, were from the United States, Italy and Spain. PBMCs, B-cell-depleted T cells, or T cells provided the cDNA or gDNA that made up the material.

Trimming shortened V by 1 base and J by 5 bases, and 11 bases separated the two germline ends. CDR3 length: 15 amino acids. Germline V gene lookup returns CDR1 MNHNS and CDR2 SASEGT. Per the original data handling: Amplification of reference gene primers provided the estimated nucleated cell counts. TCRdb's table, derived via immunoSEQ multiplex PCR, lists solely in-frame clones and lacks some. V and J calls and clone size follow that table, whereas D and trimming were derived from the DNA. The sample consists of about 87,000 clones, around 84% of them appearing once. The receptor comes from a man between 35 and 55 years old with acute or convalescent COVID-19. The chain has TRBV6-1 and TRBJ2-2, with D tentatively TRBD1 (5 bases). Sequencing was performed on peripheral blood. The DNA for the CDR3 is TGTGCCAGCAGTGAAGGACAGCGTTGGACCGGGGAGCTGTTTTTT. Protein sequence: CASSEGQRWTGELFF.